Listed below are T cell receptor beta chains from one sample, sequenced in a study of CD4 and CD8 cells across lung adenocarcinoma regions. MiXCR, run by TCRdb on the PCR reads, gives a single entry per CDR3 protein. The table lists about 19,000 distinct CDR3 sequences, 50% of them singletons. Material for sequencing was CD8+ T cells from the margin of a lung tumor. The receptor source for this set is a male donor with lung adenocarcinoma. The CD4 and CD8 labels of this study may be unreliable. Each CDR3 is given with its conserved first and last residue. D genes are given only for firm matches. Not all rows give a size; the values are once, few, many and, for expanded clones, a class.

TRBV6-5	many	TRBD2	TRBJ2-6	CASSLTSGFSGANVLTF	TGTGCCAGCAGTTTGACTAGCGGATTCTCTGGGGCCAACGTCCTGACTTTC
TRBV27	few	TRBD1	TRBJ2-1	CASSFWTGVRVNEQFF	TGTGCCAGCAGTTTTTGGACAGGGGTGCGAGTTAATGAGCAGTTCTTC
TRBV15	.	.	TRBJ2-5	CATSGGPQETQYF	TGTGCCACCAGCGGGGGACCCCAAGAGACCCAGTACTTC
TRBV6-1	large	TRBD2	TRBJ2-1	CASSEPAGVVGGEQFF	TGTGCCAGCAGTGAACCGGCGGGAGTGGTGGGGGGTGAGCAGTTCTTC
TRBV5-1	few	TRBD2	TRBJ2-3	CASSLATSGGSTDTQYF	TGCGCCAGCAGCTTGGCTACTAGCGGGGGAAGCACAGATACGCAGTATTTT
TRBV29-1	.	TRBD2	TRBJ2-1	CSVDPSGLYNEQFF	TGCAGCGTTGATCCTAGCGGCCTATACAATGAGCAGTTCTTC
TRBV6-1	.	.	TRBJ2-3	CASSGAGAGDEDTQYF	TGTGCCAGCAGTGGAGCCGGGGCCGGGGACGAGGATACGCAGTATTTC
TRBV6-5	.	.	TRBJ2-3	CASSYSLTGAQTDTQYF	TGTGCCAGCAGTTACTCGCTTACGGGGGCGCAGACAGATACGCAGTATTTT
TRBV11-3	many	.	TRBJ2-5	CASSLEWGETQYF	TGTGCCAGCAGCTTAGAGTGGGGGGAGACCCAGTACTTC
TRBV7-2	.	.	TRBJ1-1	CASSLVATDSEASF	TGTGCCAGCAGCTTAGTGGCGACAGACTCTGAAGCTTCCTTC
TRBV5-1	many	.	TRBJ2-2	CASSFGQPGELFF	TGCGCCAGCAGCTTCGGGCAGCCCGGGGAGCTGTTTTTT
TRBV11-2	.	TRBD1	TRBJ1-5	CASSRTGGGQPQHF	TGTGCCAGCAGCCGGACAGGGGGAGGGCAGCCCCAGCATTTT
TRBV20-1	.	TRBD2	TRBJ2-5	CSAYSSGRVETQYF	TGCAGTGCTTATTCTAGCGGGAGGGTAGAGACCCAGTACTTC
TRBV6-1	.	.	TRBJ1-5	CASSLLGNSNQPQHF	TGTGCCAGCAGTCTCCTGGGTAATAGCAATCAGCCCCAGCATTTT
TRBV11-2	.	.	TRBJ1-3	CASSLDPLGTIYF	TGTGCCAGCAGCTTAGACCCTCTCGGCACCATATATTTT
TRBV6-1	many	.	TRBJ2-7	CASSEEPTPYEQYF	TGTGCCAGCAGTGAAGAACCTACTCCCTACGAGCAGTACTTC
TRBV10-3	.	.	TRBJ1-5	CATGQGSNQPQHF	TGTGCCACCGGTCAGGGTAGCAATCAGCCCCAGCATTTT
TRBV6-4	.	.	TRBJ2-5	CAGRDSDTQYF	TGTGCCGGCCGTGACTCAGATACCCAGTACTTC
TRBV10-2	.	TRBD1	TRBJ2-4	CARRQGAGDQETQYF	TGCGCCAGGAGACAGGGGGCCGGGGACCAAGAGACTCAGTACTTC
TRBV6-1	.	.	TRBJ2-1	CASTPRGQETQFF	TGTGCCAGCACCCCCCGGGGACAAGAGACCCAGTTCTTC
TRBV12-5	.	.	TRBJ2-3	CARGDGGSGPETQYF	TGTGCTAGGGGGGATGGGGGGAGTGGGCCAGAGACGCAGTATTTT
TRBV6-1	many	.	TRBJ1-3	CASVVGRSGNTIYF	TGTGCCAGCGTGGTGGGCAGATCTGGAAACACCATATATTTT